These 25 T cell receptor beta chains came from one sample sequenced in a study of blood T cell repertoires in COVID-19. The data were produced by immunoSEQ multiplex PCR, yet TCRdb's version contains in-frame clones alone and is incomplete. The table records 150,000 to 250,000 clones, 80% to 85% of them present only once. Sequencing was carried out using PBMCs or T cells enriched from blood (not recorded which). Receptors were obtained from a man aged 40-49 years who had recovered from COVID-19.

This rearrangement joins TRBV29-1 to TRBJ1-1; TRBD1 matches at 9 bases. Per germline, CDR1 SQVTM and CDR2 ANQGSEA. There are 15 residues in the CDR3. CDR3 sequence: CTTFGDREGSTEAFF. As DNA, the CDR3 is TGCACCACCTTCGGGGACAGGGAGGGTAGCACTGAAGCTTTCTTT.

This chain uses TRBV6-5 with TRBJ1-3; D is unresolved. CDR3 length equals 14 residues. Trimming removed 6 bases from V and 2 bases from J, with 11 bases in between. The germline CDR1 and CDR2 sequences are MNHEY and SVGAGI. CDR3 nucleotides: TGTGCCAGCAGGGCTCGGAGGGCTGGAAACACCATATATTTT. Its protein is CASRARRAGNTIYF.

The rearrangement links TRBV27 to TRBJ1-1; possible D gene TRBD1, 6 bases. The CDR3 has 12 amino acids. V shed 6 bases and J shed 8 bases, with 13 bases lying between them. CDR1 MNHEY and CDR2 SMNVEV come from the germline V gene (reference sequence). The CDR3 DNA follows: TGTGCCAGCAGCGGGACAACTGGCGAAGCTTTCTTT. Protein: CASSGTTGEAFF.

This clone was counted a single time. V usage is TRBV11-2 and J usage is TRBJ2-7, with 10 bases aligning to TRBD2. Losses at the gene ends were 4 bases for V and 1 base for J; bases not matched to a gene: 1. Looked up from germline, CDR1 is SGHAT and CDR2 is FQNNGV. CDR3 size: 14 residues. CDR3: CASSSSGGSYEQYF. The DNA for the CDR3 is TGTGCCAGCAGCTCTAGCGGGGGTTCCTACGAGCAGTACTTC.

This rearrangement joins TRBV18 to TRBJ2-7; D possibly corresponds to TRBD1 (6 bases). This CDR3 has 15 amino acids. CDR1 and CDR2 from the germline V gene are KGHSH and LQKENI. Between the trimmed V and J ends, which lost 3 bases and 1 base, there was a span of 13 bases. The CDR3 sequence is CASSPGHRESYEQYF. CDR3 sequence (DNA): TGTGCCAGCTCACCCGGGCACAGGGAATCCTACGAGCAGTACTTC.

The gene calls are TRBV5-5 and TRBJ1-2, with a tentative D call TRBD1 (6 bases). This CDR3 is 16 amino acids long. Trimming took 5 bases from V and 3 from J, leaving 20 bases between them. The germline V gene encodes CDR1 SGHKS and CDR2 YYEKEE (reference sequence). CDR3 protein: CASSYPSDSLYYGYTF. The CDR3 DNA reads as TGTGCCAGCAGTTACCCCTCGGACAGTCTCTACTATGGCTACACCTTC.

The chain is built from TRBV6-6 and TRBJ1-1; 9 bases are a match to TRBD1. The CDR3 spans 14 residues. CDR1 and CDR2 (germline): MNHNY, SVGAGI (reference sequence). J was trimmed by 9 bases and V by 7 bases; bases with no gene match: 12. As DNA, the CDR3 is TGTGCCAGCAACCAGGACAGGGGTACGGTCAAAGCTTTCTTT. It is translated as CASNQDRGTVKAFF.

The chain has TRBV19 and TRBJ1-2; 10 positions agree with TRBD1. Germline assignment: CDR1 LNHDA and CDR2 SQIVND (reference sequence). The junction had 6 bases not matched to a gene; V was cut back by 5 bases and J by 3 bases. The CDR3 extends over 15 amino acids. The CDR3 is CASSPGQGGYYGYTF. As DNA, the CDR3 is TGTGCCAGTAGTCCCGGACAGGGGGGCTACTATGGCTACACCTTC.

The chain recombines TRBV7-6 with TRBJ2-2; D remains ambiguous. The germline V gene encodes CDR1 SGHVS and CDR2 FNYEAQ. The CDR3 sequence is 15 residues long. V was clipped by 6 bases and J by 7 bases, with 18 bases between them. This chain's CDR3 is CASRFLTGLVGELFF. Here the CDR3 DNA reads TGTGCCAGCAGATTCTTAACCGGGTTGGTCGGGGAGCTGTTTTTT. The full variable domain, completed using reference TRBV7-6 and TRBJ2-2, is GAGVSQSPRYKVTKRGQDVALRCDPISGHVSLYWYRQALGQGPEFLTYFNYEAQQDKSGLPNDRFSAERPEGSISTLTIQRTEQRDSAMYRCASRFLTGLVGELFFGEGSRLTVL.

This chain uses TRBV27 with TRBJ2-7; D might be TRBD1 (6 bases). V dropped 1 base and J dropped 2 bases, with 9 bases sitting between them. This CDR3 comprises 14 residues. The germline V gene has CDR1 MNHEY and CDR2 SMNVEV (reference sequence). CDR3: CASSLLPGAYEQYF. The CDR3 bases are TGTGCCAGCAGTTTATTGCCAGGGGCCTACGAGCAGTACTTC.

V usage is TRBV6-1 and J usage is TRBJ1-4; 7 positions match TRBD1. V gave up 3 bases and J gave up 5 bases; unmatched junction bases: 6. The germline V gene encodes CDR1 MNHNS and CDR2 SASEGT. The CDR3 consists of 15 residues. The chain's CDR3 is CASSERQGFNEKLFF. The CDR3 bases are TGTGCCAGCAGTGAGAGACAGGGCTTCAATGAAAAACTGTTTTTT.

The V call is TRBV7-9, the J call TRBJ2-7, with D maybe TRBD1 (6 bases). The CDR3 runs to 13 residues. Per the germline V gene, CDR1 is SEHNR and CDR2 is FQNEAQ (reference sequence). The germline V and J ends were trimmed by 5 bases and 3 bases, with 11 bases remaining between them. CDR3 sequence reads: CASSPIQGYEQYF. In nucleotides, the CDR3 is TGTGCCAGCAGCCCGATACAGGGCTACGAGCAGTACTTC. Filled out from reference TRBV7-9 and TRBJ2-7, the complete variable domain reads DTGVSQNPRHKITKRGQNVTFRCDPISEHNRLYWYRQTLGQGPEFLTYFQNEAQLEKSRLLSDRFSAERPKGSFSTLEIQRTEQGDSAMYLCASSPIQGYEQYFGPGTRLTVT.

The chain links TRBV15 to TRBJ2-5; 9 bases align to TRBD2. The CDR3 is 15 residues long. Germline V gives CDR1 LNHNV, CDR2 YYDKDF (reference sequence). Trimming cost V 9 bases and J 4 bases; bases outside gene matches: 12. CDR3 loop: CATTEGGGAGETQYF. The CDR3 nucleotides are TGTGCCACGACGGAGGGCGGGGGGGCCGGAGAGACCCAGTACTTC. Full variable domain (rest looked up from reference TRBV15 and TRBJ2-5): DAMVIQNPRYQVTQFGKPVTLSCSQTLNHNVMYWYQQKSSQAPKLLFHYYDKDFNNEADTPDNFQSRRPNTSFCFLDIRSPGLGDTAMYLCATTEGGGAGETQYFGPGTRLLVL.

The V call is TRBV3-1 (or the pseudogene TRBV3-2), the J call TRBJ2-7, with TRBD2 identical over 13 bases. The V segment lost 0 bases and the J segment 0 bases; nucleotides outside the gene matches: 5. Germline lookup yields CDR1 LGHDT and CDR2 YNNKEL (reference sequence). The CDR3 loop spans 18 amino acids. The CDR3 protein is CASSQELRTSGSSYEQYF. The CDR3 DNA follows: TGTGCCAGCAGCCAAGAACTAAGGACTAGCGGGAGCTCCTACGAGCAGTACTTC.

This chain links TRBV28 with TRBJ1-6; D is undetermined. Trimming removed 8 bases from V and 4 bases from J, with 6 bases in between. The CDR3 covers 12 residues. The germline V gene encodes CDR1 MDHEN and CDR2 SYDVKM. The DNA for the CDR3 is TGTGCCAGCGTCCAGTATAATTCACCCCTCCACTTT. This gives the protein CASVQYNSPLHF.

The table lists this clone with a few counts. The chain carries TRBV5-1 and TRBJ1-2; 9 nucleotides agree with TRBD1. Trimming at V came to 4 bases and at J to 8 bases, leaving 12 bases not matched to a gene. The CDR3 extends over 15 amino acids. CDR1 and CDR2 (germline): SGHRS, YFSETQ. The CDR3 DNA reads as TGCGCCAGCAGCGTGAGGGGACAGGGAGAAAGGGGCTACACCTTC. This gives the protein CASSVRGQGERGYTF.

The V call is TRBV7-6, the J call TRBJ1-4; TRBD1 aligns across 9 bases. With V trimmed by 1 base and J by 8 bases, 11 bases remained unmatched. The germline V gene has CDR1 SGHVS and CDR2 FNYEAQ. The CDR3 totals 17 residues. The CDR3 sequence: CASSLGVPGQGWEKLFF. The CDR3 DNA follows: TGTGCCAGCAGCTTAGGGGTTCCGGGACAGGGTTGGGAAAAACTGTTTTTT.

CDR3 residues: CASSPGQGAGNTIYF. CDR3 in DNA: TGCGCCAGCAGCCCTGGACAGGGCGCTGGAAACACCATATATTTT. This chain connects TRBV5-1 to TRBJ1-3; 8 bases agree with TRBD1. Germline CDR1 and CDR2: SGHRS and YFSETQ. With 4 bases clipped from V and 2 bases from J, the junction kept 5 bases outside the gene matches. CDR3 length: 15 amino acids.

J is TRBJ1-5 and V is TRBV7-8, with D possibly being TRBD1 (6 bases). From germline, CDR1 is SGHVS and CDR2 FQNEAQ. V lost 1 base and J lost 6, with 13 bases in between. The CDR3 totals 15 residues. CDR3 in amino acids: CASSLGGTGSQPQHF. The CDR3 nucleotides are TGTGCCAGCAGCTTAGGTGGAACAGGGAGTCAGCCCCAGCATTTT.

The chain combines TRBV7-9 with TRBJ1-2, with 7 bases matching TRBD1. The CDR3 is 16 amino acids. Germline assignment: CDR1 SEHNR and CDR2 FQNEAQ (reference sequence). The junction had 12 bases not matched to a gene; V was cut back by 1 base and J by 7 bases. CDR3 coding DNA: TGTGCCAGCAGCTTAGGTGGTGGACAGGCCGTTGCTGGCTACACCTTC. Protein sequence: CASSLGGGQAVAGYTF.

The rearrangement joins TRBV5-1 to TRBJ2-7; 7 bases align to TRBD1. V shed 3 bases, J shed 9 bases, and the junction held 18 bases outside the gene matches. The CDR3 is 16 amino acids. Germline V CDR1 and CDR2: SGHRS, YFSETQ. The CDR3 nucleotides are TGCGCCAGCAGCTGGGGTGGGTCAAGAGACAGGGTCGGGCAGTACTTC. Its protein is CASSWGGSRDRVGQYF.

The chain is built from TRBV7-8 and TRBJ1-4; TRBD1 matches 8 bases. Germline V gene data show CDR1 as SGHVS and CDR2 as FQNEAQ. There are 16 residues in the CDR3. Trimming at V came to 0 bases and at J to 10 bases, leaving 10 bases not matched to a gene. The CDR3 DNA follows: TGTGCCAGCAGCTTAGCGGCGTACAGGGGGTATGGAAAACTGTTTTTT. Translating it yields CASSLAAYRGYGKLFF.

The chain employs TRBV4-2 and TRBJ2-1; D ambiguous. V gave up 1 base and J gave up 2 bases, with 12 bases separating them. The CDR3 totals 16 residues. CDR1 is LGHNA and CDR2 is YNFKEQ in the germline V gene. The CDR3 DNA is TGTGCCAGCAGCCAAGGTCGAACCCTAGCCTACAATGAGCAGTTCTTC. Translation gives CASSQGRTLAYNEQFF.

This clone was seen a handful of times. This sample also contains other DNA sequences that code for the same CDR3. The chain uses TRBV3-1 (or the pseudogene TRBV3-2) and TRBJ1-2, with D tentatively TRBD1 (5 bases). Trimming pared 1 base from V and 5 bases from J, leaving 8 bases between. Germline V lookup: CDR1 LGHDT, CDR2 YNNKEL (reference sequence). The CDR3 totals 13 residues. The CDR3 loop reads CASSQGPGYGYTF. The CDR3 bases are TGTGCCAGCAGCCAAGGGCCAGGGTATGGCTACACCTTC.

The chain couples TRBV18 to TRBJ1-4; D is unresolved. Trimming removed 2 bases at V and 5 bases at J, with 9 bases between. The CDR3 consists of 14 residues. Looked up from germline, CDR1 is KGHSH and CDR2 is LQKENI. CDR3 in amino acids: CASSPETGNEKLFF. As DNA, the CDR3 is TGTGCCAGCTCACCAGAGACGGGAAATGAAAAACTGTTTTTT. Using reference TRBV18 and TRBJ1-4 for the parts outside the CDR3, the full variable domain is NAGVMQNPRHLVRRRGQEARLRCSPMKGHSHVYWYRQLPEEGLKFMVYLQKENIIDESGMPKERFSAEFPKEGPSILRIQQVVRGDSAAYFCASSPETGNEKLFFGSGTQLSVL.